These 23 T cell receptor beta chains came from one sample sequenced in a study of OX40 agonist ivuxolimab in advanced cancers. Assay used: immunoSEQ multiplex PCR; TCRdb lists only in-frame clones, some missing. Seen here are about 70,000 clones, around 88% observed once, and the top ten hold around 2.7%. This specimen was CD4+ or CD8+ T cells sorted from blood, taken in a trial of the OX40 agonist ivuxolimab. The receptors derive from an adult with an advanced solid tumor such as melanoma, head and neck, liver or kidney cancer.

The chain joins TRBV29-1 to TRBJ1-1, with D perhaps TRBD1 (6 bases). The CDR3 sequence is 14 residues long. V gave up 3 bases and J gave up 1 base, with 12 bases separating them. Per the germline V gene, CDR1 is SQVTM and CDR2 is ANQGSEA. CDR3 sequence (DNA): TGCAGCGTTGATGGGGGCCGTGGGAACACTGAAGCTTTCTTT. It translates to CSVDGGRGNTEAFF.

J is TRBJ1-2 and V is TRBV28; D remains ambiguous. V was clipped by 6 bases and J by 9 bases, with 11 bases between them. Germline V gene lookup returns CDR1 MDHEN and CDR2 SYDVKM. This CDR3 comprises 11 residues. The CDR3 loop reads CASRGKTSYTF. In DNA form, the CDR3 reads TGTGCCAGCAGAGGGAAGACCAGCTACACCTTC.

The V and J genes are TRBV7-2 and TRBJ1-3; D ambiguous. Germline CDR1 and CDR2: SGHTA and FQGNSA. V gave up 1 base and J gave up 0 bases, with 10 bases separating them. This CDR3 spans 16 amino acids. CDR3 DNA sequence: TGTGCCAGCAGCTTAGGTGGGGTGTTCTCTGGAAACACCATATATTTT. Its translation: CASSLGGVFSGNTIYF.

The J gene is TRBJ2-7, the V gene TRBV28; no definite D call. The V gene lost 2 bases and the J gene lost 2 bases, with 1 base spanning the gap. Germline CDR1 is MDHEN and CDR2 is SYDVKM. The length of the CDR3 is 11 residues. CDR3 sequence reads: CASSLAYEQYF. Here the CDR3 DNA reads TGTGCCAGCAGTTTAGCCTACGAGCAGTACTTC.

CDR3 in amino acids: CASSLGGVPNEKLFF. CDR3 in DNA: TGTGCCAGCAGCTTAGGTGGGGTACCTAATGAAAAACTGTTTTTT. The gene calls are TRBV7-9 and TRBJ1-4; D call uncertain. The CDR3 has 15 residues. Germline V gene sequence: CDR1 SEHNR, CDR2 FQNEAQ (reference sequence). The V end was cut by 1 base, the J end by 3 bases, with 9 bases between. Using reference TRBV7-9 and TRBJ1-4 for the parts outside the CDR3, the full variable domain is DTGVSQNPRHKITKRGQNVTFRCDPISEHNRLYWYRQTLGQGPEFLTYFQNEAQLEKSRLLSDRFSAERPKGSFSTLEIQRTEQGDSAMYLCASSLGGVPNEKLFFGSGTQLSVL.

The chain recombines TRBV9 with TRBJ2-7; 10 bases match TRBD1. The CDR3 contains 16 residues. Germline V lookup: CDR1 SGDLS, CDR2 YYNGEE. J lost 4 bases, V lost 3 bases, and 10 bases had no gene match. The CDR3 is CASSALPGTGVYEQYF. Written as DNA, the CDR3 is TGTGCCAGCAGCGCCCTACCCGGGACAGGGGTGTACGAGCAGTACTTC.

The rearrangement joins TRBV2 to TRBJ1-3; tentatively, D is TRBD1 (5 bases). The CDR3 runs to 16 residues. From germline, CDR1 is SNHLY and CDR2 FYNNEI. Trimming pared 7 bases from V and 0 bases from J, leaving 16 bases between. CDR3 coding DNA: TGTGCCAGCACTCGGGAGGGGATCCTCTCTGGAAACACCATATATTTT. Its protein product is CASTREGILSGNTIYF.

The J gene is TRBJ2-5, the V gene TRBV6-5, with TRBD1 matching 8 bases. There are 14 residues in the CDR3. The V and J ends lost 6 bases and 11 bases, in that order; junction bases with no gene match: 14. Germline assignment: CDR1 MNHEY and CDR2 SVGAGI. The CDR3: CASRKPGQVKEQYF. For the CDR3, the DNA is TGTGCCAGCAGGAAGCCGGGACAGGTGAAAGAGCAGTACTTC.

This chain uses TRBV6-1 with TRBJ2-7; D is uncertain. This CDR3 contains 16 residues. The V gene's germline CDR1 is MNHNS and CDR2 SASEGT. Trimming stripped 3 bases from V and 2 bases from J, with 17 bases between. The CDR3 DNA is TGTGCCAGCAGTGATCTTGGGCCAGTTAAAACCTACGAGCAGTACTTC. As protein: CASSDLGPVKTYEQYF.

This chain joins TRBV6-1 and TRBJ2-1, with D unclear. This CDR3 spans 11 amino acids. Germline V gene data show CDR1 as MNHNS and CDR2 as SASEGT. Trimming cost V 8 bases and J 0 bases, with 2 bases left between them. For the CDR3, the DNA is TGTGCCAGCCACTCCTACAATGAGCAGTTCTTC. Translation: CASHSYNEQFF.

V is TRBV9 and J is TRBJ2-3; 14 bases map to TRBD2. Germline V gene lookup returns CDR1 SGDLS and CDR2 YYNGEE. V was clipped by 0 bases and J by 2 bases; unmatched bases: 2. CDR3 size: 17 residues. The CDR3 coding sequence is TGTGCCAGCAGCGTAGGGGGACTAGCGGGGGTCACAGATACGCAGTATTTT. Translating gives CASSVGGLAGVTDTQYF.

V is TRBV5-5 and J is TRBJ1-2, with D possibly TRBD1 on 5 matching bases. This CDR3 is built from 16 residues. V was clipped by 5 bases and J by 4 bases, with 21 bases between them. Germline lookup yields CDR1 SGHKS and CDR2 YYEKEE (reference sequence). CDR3 sequence (DNA): TGTGCCAGCAGTTCCACCGGGGGGTTTGGCGGCTATGGCTACACCTTC. This codes for CASSSTGGFGGYGYTF.

The V call is TRBV5-1, the J call TRBJ1-1, with 10 bases that match TRBD1. The CDR3 is 14 amino acids. The germline V gene encodes CDR1 SGHRS and CDR2 YFSETQ. V was clipped by 2 bases and J by 7 bases; unmatched bases: 5. The CDR3 DNA follows: TGCGCCAGCAGCTTTGACAGGGGGCAAGGTGAAGCTTTCTTT. Translated: CASSFDRGQGEAFF.

This chain uses TRBV11-3 with TRBJ2-7, with TRBD1 matching over 7 bases. Germline CDR1 SGHNT, CDR2 YENEEA. CDR3 size: 14 residues. V lost 5 bases and J lost 5; bases outside the gene matches: 9. This chain's CDR3 is CASSPGTALNEQYF. DNA for the CDR3: TGTGCCAGCAGCCCAGGGACAGCCTTAAACGAGCAGTACTTC.

This chain uses TRBV5-8 with TRBJ2-1, with 9 positions matching TRBD2. The CDR3 runs 17 residues. V lost 4 bases and J lost 5; bases outside the gene matches: 13. The germline V gene encodes CDR1 SGHTS and CDR2 YDEGEE. Here the CDR3 DNA reads TGTGCCAGCAGCAAAAATATAGCGGGAGTGTCCCACAATGAGCAGTTCTTC. It is translated as CASSKNIAGVSHNEQFF.

The rearrangement joins TRBV10-1 to TRBJ2-3, with 9 positions matching TRBD1. V lost 3 bases and J lost 6; bases outside the gene matches: 7. This CDR3 comprises 15 residues. Germline V gives CDR1 WNHNN, CDR2 SYGVQD (reference sequence). The CDR3: CASSDDRGGLDTQYF. The CDR3 region has the DNA TGCGCCAGCAGTGACGACAGGGGGGGGCTCGATACGCAGTATTTT.

The rearrangement uses TRBV2 and TRBJ2-3; D may match TRBD1 or TRBD2 (5 bases each). V was clipped by 2 bases and J by 1 base, with 10 bases between them. CDR1 SNHLY and CDR2 FYNNEI come from the germline V gene. CDR3 length: 15 amino acids. CDR3 region: CASSERQGGTDTQYF. Written as DNA, the CDR3 is TGTGCCAGCAGTGAACGGCAGGGAGGCACAGATACGCAGTATTTT.

The V call is TRBV5-1, the J call TRBJ2-3, with D perhaps matching TRBD1 (6 bases). Germline V gene lookup returns CDR1 SGHRS and CDR2 YFSETQ. The CDR3 consists of 15 residues. Trimming removed 3 bases at V and 2 bases at J, with 13 bases between. The CDR3 region has the DNA TGCGCCAGCAGCTCGGACAGTTCACCCACAGATACGCAGTATTTT. It codes for CASSSDSSPTDTQYF.

The chain recombines TRBV9 with TRBJ2-1; a possible D gene is TRBD2 (6 bases). From germline, CDR1 is SGDLS and CDR2 YYNGEE. The CDR3 covers 14 residues. Trimming pared 4 bases from V and 5 bases from J, leaving 13 bases between. CDR3 coding DNA: TGTGCCAGCAGCAGGGGACTCCTAGACAATGAGCAGTTCTTC. Protein sequence: CASSRGLLDNEQFF.

The chain has TRBV7-3 and TRBJ2-7; perhaps TRBD2 as D (5 bases). The germline V gene has CDR1 SGHTA and CDR2 FQGTGA. The CDR3 sequence is 13 residues long. Trimming stripped 4 bases from V and 4 bases from J, with 11 bases between. This chain's CDR3 is CASSSSPGYEQYF. In DNA form, the CDR3 reads TGTGCCAGCAGCTCCTCGCCGGGGTACGAGCAGTACTTC.

This sequence joins TRBV29-1 and TRBJ1-3; D unclear. Trimming took off 4 bases at V and 4 bases at J, with 8 bases between the two ends. This CDR3 has 12 residues. The germline V gene has CDR1 SQVTM and CDR2 ANQGSEA. The CDR3 protein is CSVGSGGNTIYF. Here the CDR3 DNA reads TGCAGCGTTGGCTCGGGAGGAAACACCATATATTTT.

The CDR3 DNA reads as TGTGCCAGCAGGTTGACAGGGGCAGGGGAGACCCAGTACTTC. Protein sequence: CASRLTGAGETQYF. The chain joins TRBV6-1 to TRBJ2-5; the match to TRBD1 covers 8 bases. The ends lost 6 bases at V and 5 bases at J; junction bases unmatched: 8. Germline V gene sequence: CDR1 MNHNS, CDR2 SASEGT. The CDR3 has 14 residues.

The DNA for the CDR3 is TGTGCCAGCAGCGTACAGGGGGCCCAAGAGACCCAGTACTTC. It specifies CASSVQGAQETQYF. This chain connects TRBV9 to TRBJ2-5; 8 nucleotides align to TRBD1. CDR1 SGDLS and CDR2 YYNGEE come from the germline V gene. The CDR3 has 14 amino acids. Trimming at V came to 1 base and at J to 1 base, leaving 0 bases not matched to a gene.